This is a list of T cell receptor beta chains from one sample in a study of T cell responses to AZD1222 COVID-19 vaccine. The data were produced by immunoSEQ multiplex PCR, yet TCRdb's version contains in-frame clones alone and is incomplete. Of tens of thousands of clones listed, around three quarters are singletons. The input for sequencing was peripheral blood, taken 28 days after the second AZD1222 dose. The receptor set was obtained from an adult who received the AZD1222 COVID-19 vaccine. Both conserved end residues are trimmed from each CDR3.

J: TRBJ1-4; V: TRBV10-3; CDR3: AISDQQGSNEKLF
J: TRBJ1-2; V: TRBV11-2; CDR3: ASSWTGGLYGYT
J: TRBJ2-1; V: TRBV27; CDR3: ASSALEPANEQF
J: TRBJ2-3; V: TRBV18; CDR3: ASSKGDYISTDTQY
J: TRBJ2-3; V: TRBV14; CDR3: ASSLGQGVGTDTQY
J: TRBJ2-7; V: TRBV7-9; CDR3: ASSLTTGAYEQY
J: TRBJ2-3; V: TRBV10-1; CDR3: ASSESADTQY
J: TRBJ2-5; V: TRBV20-1; CDR3: SGQGVSTQY
J: TRBJ2-3; V: TRBV5-4; CDR3: ASSTLATTDTQY
J: TRBJ2-1; V: TRBV5-1; CDR3: ATGGPKNNEQF
J: TRBJ1-4; V: TRBV9; CDR3: ASSVGGTNEKLF
J: TRBJ1-6; V: TRBV7-2; CDR3: ASKLGGKDSPLH
J: TRBJ2-3; V: TRBV29-1; CDR3: SVAGSRGGTDTQY
J: TRBJ2-2; V: TRBV6-2/TRBV6-3; CDR3: ASSYSTSVAGELF
J: TRBJ1-1; V: TRBV10-3; CDR3: AISVEGNTEAF
J: TRBJ1-2; V: TRBV25-1; CDR3: ASSTYGLGGYT
J: TRBJ1-1; V: TRBV6-4; CDR3: ASRGDWGNTEAF
J: TRBJ2-7; V: TRBV19; CDR3: ASSYRDNYEQY
J: TRBJ2-2; V: TRBV5-8; CDR3: ASSPDYTGELF
J: TRBJ2-6; V: TRBV19; CDR3: ASSPLAGYSGANVLT
J: TRBJ2-3; V: TRBV7-9; CDR3: ASSLPTSPRTDTQY
J: TRBJ1-1; V: TRBV6-5; CDR3: ASPKGVWGTEAF
J: TRBJ1-2; V: TRBV6-5; CDR3: ASGKGDGYT
J: TRBJ1-3; V: TRBV9; CDR3: ASSVAGARGNTIY
J: TRBJ1-1; V: TRBV7-9; CDR3: ASSLAGLSEEAF
J: TRBJ2-7; V: TRBV12-3/TRBV12-4; CDR3: ASSRSAYEQY
J: TRBJ1-6; V: TRBV10-2; CDR3: PPSGQGITSPLH
J: TRBJ1-6; V: TRBV6-6; CDR3: ASSYSQGFSSPLH
J: TRBJ2-3; V: TRBV9; CDR3: ASSVGLAADTQY
J: TRBJ1-1; V: TRBV30; CDR3: AWGGGVNTEAF
J: TRBJ2-5; V: TRBV18; CDR3: ASSYRVGETQY
J: TRBJ2-1; V: TRBV18; CDR3: ASSPTSGGPSSYNEQF
J: TRBJ2-3; V: TRBV7-2; CDR3: ASRRMVTSSTDTQY
J: TRBJ2-7; V: TRBV9; CDR3: ASSVTPGQGNEQY
J: TRBJ2-2; V: TRBV30; CDR3: AWNPGLTTGELF
J: TRBJ1-1; V: TRBV6-6; CDR3: ASSSTGGTEAF
J: TRBJ1-5; V: TRBV24-1; CDR3: ATQEYSNQPQH
J: TRBJ2-1; V: TRBV7-3; CDR3: ASSPDRANEQF
J: TRBJ2-5; V: TRBV12-3/TRBV12-4; CDR3: ASSTRGPGTQY